This T cell receptor (beta chain) emerged from a study of blood T cells in healthy people across ages. Study-level background: Capturing about one barcoded beta molecule per two T cells was achieved by template switching.

Germline values: CDR1 SGHDT, CDR2 YYEEEE. The CDR3 is 16 amino acids. V dropped 2 bases and J dropped 7 bases, with 22 bases sitting between them. A word on this clonotype: What it recognizes is unknown.

A second PCR of about 6 to 11 cycles used a sample-barcoded 5' primer and a J-beta primer mix. Each cDNA molecule was tagged by a template-switch adaptor with 12 random nucleotides. TCRdb re-called the 5' RACE reads with MiXCR, one entry per CDR3 protein. The repertoire consists of about 1,500,000 distinct CDR3 sequences, with roughly 40% occurring once and the leading ten covering 7.9%. Healthy Russian Caucasian donors spanned ages about 6 to 95 years. Study outcomes and limitations: Naive T cell percentage and TCR beta diversity correlated strongly.

The sequence derives from a woman under 30 in good health. Material: blood. The chain couples TRBV5-6 to TRBJ2-7; a possible D gene is TRBD1 (5 bases). In DNA, the CDR3 is TGTGCCAGCAGCTTCAGAAGCCAAATTGGACATGGGGAGCAGTACTTC. Encoded protein: CASSFRSQIGHGEQYF.